This TCR beta chain was captured in a study of T cell repertoires in cytomegalovirus infection. Study-level background: Indications came from public TCR beta signatures; they pointed to CMV infection and to a matching HLA type.

A remark on this clonotype: Its antigen is not known.

TCRdb reprocessed the reads via MiXCR and lists one record per CDR3 protein. The data show fewer than 550,000 distinct CDR3 sequences, roughly 30% seen once. Overall study findings and caveats: Carriers of CMV plus the relevant HLA were identified by cumulative public TCR beta family frequency. HLA-C-restricted, CMV-specific TCR beta clonotypes were dominant ex vivo.

The TCR sequence derives from a human donor in good health (CMV status not recorded). Some clones in this sample may be carry-over from other donors' samples. The sequenced sample was PBMCs.

In nucleotides, the CDR3 is TGTGCCAGCAGCTTCGGGGACAGGGGAAAGTTGACAGATACGCAGTATTTT. Amino acids: CASSFGDRGKLTDTQYF. The chain has TRBV5-5 and TRBJ2-3; 10 bases fit TRBD1. The ends lost 2 bases at V and 3 bases at J; junction bases unmatched: 9. In germline, CDR1 is SGHKS, CDR2 YYEKEE (reference sequence). The length of the CDR3 is 17 residues. The full variable domain, its missing parts supplied by reference TRBV5-5 and TRBJ2-3, is DAGVTQSPTHLIKTRGQQVTLRCSPISGHKSVSWYQQVLGQGPQFIFQYYEKEERGRGNFPDRFSARQFPNYSSELNVNALLLGDSALYLCASSFGDRGKLTDTQYFGPGTRLTVL.